Listed below are T cell receptor beta chains from one sample, sequenced in a study of shared clonotypes between healthy human individuals. Assay: immunoSEQ multiplex PCR; the TCRdb copy retains only in-frame clones and omits some. The sample has 2 million to 2.5 million clones, more than 90% seen once. The sequenced sample was naive CD4+ T cells sorted from blood. The source is a man between 18 and 29 years old in good health. Each CDR3 is given with its conserved first and last residue. A D gene is named only where the DNA matches it firmly. Where a row states a size, it is once, few, many or the class of an expanded clone; other rows omit it.

TRBD2	TRBV28	TRBJ2-5	once	CASRLAGGPQETQYF	TGTGCCAGCAGGCTAGCGGGGGGGCCCCAAGAGACCCAGTACTTC
NA	TRBV30	TRBJ2-5	NA	CAWSVAGRATGAQYF	TGTGCCTGGAGTGTGGCAGGGAGAGCAACGGGTGCCCAGTACTTC
NA	TRBV10-2	TRBJ1-5	NA	CASSDPGARQPQHF	TGCGCCAGCAGTGACCCGGGGGCAAGACAGCCCCAGCATTTT
TRBD1	TRBV5-4	TRBJ2-6	once	CASSQTGGTFLGSGANVLTF	TGTGCCAGCAGTCAGACAGGGGGAACGTTTCTCGGCAGTGGGGCCAACGTCCTGACTTTC
NA	TRBV19	TRBJ1-1	NA	CVWGSKPSGTEAFF	TGTGTTTGGGGTTCGAAACCTTCGGGCACTGAAGCTTTCTTT
NA	TRBV7-9	TRBJ1-1	NA	CASSFQQGNTEAFF	TGTGCCAGCAGTTTCCAACAGGGGAACACTGAAGCTTTCTTT
TRBD2	TRBV7-6	TRBJ2-5	once	CASSRTAGGTAQETQYF	TGTGCCAGCAGCAGAACAGCGGGAGGGACAGCTCAAGAGACCCAGTACTTC
NA	TRBV9	TRBJ1-3	NA	CASSVKGTAAGNTIYF	TGTGCCAGCAGCGTGAAAGGGACGGCGGCTGGAAACACCATATATTTT
NA	TRBV10-3	TRBJ2-2	NA	CAITGPGGPGELFF	TGTGCCATCACAGGGCCCGGGGGGCCCGGGGAGCTGTTTTTT
NA	TRBV6-6	TRBJ1-6	NA	CATGVGRDSPLHF	TGTGCCACGGGGGTGGGACGGGATTCACCCCTCCACTTT
TRBD2	TRBV19	TRBJ2-3	NA	CASSRGSGKGTDTQYF	TGTGCCAGTAGTAGGGGTAGCGGGAAAGGCACAGATACGCAGTATTTT
NA	TRBV4-3	TRBJ2-1	NA	CASSQDRVWDNEQFF	TGCGCCAGCAGCCAAGATCGGGTATGGGACAATGAGCAGTTCTTC
TRBD2	TRBV30	TRBJ2-1	NA	CAWSVAGGLNEQFF	TGTGCCTGGAGTGTAGCGGGGGGCCTCAATGAGCAGTTCTTC
TRBD1	TRBV7-6	TRBJ2-2	NA	CASSLGQGNTGELFF	TGTGCCAGCAGCTTAGGACAGGGGAACACCGGGGAGCTGTTTTTT
NA	TRBV30	TRBJ1-2	NA	CAYRLRPPFSNYGYTF	TGTGCCTATCGACTACGCCCGCCATTTTCTAACTATGGCTACACCTTC
NA	TRBV14	TRBJ2-7	NA	CASSQDLGREQYF	TGTGCCAGCAGCCAAGACCTTGGCCGCGAGCAGTACTTC
TRBD2	TRBV10-2	TRBJ2-3	NA	CASSRSSGFTDTQYF	TGCGCCAGCAGTCGGTCTAGCGGATTCACAGATACGCAGTATTTT
NA	TRBV29-1	TRBJ2-1	NA	CSVDQLRSYNEQFF	TGCAGCGTTGACCAGCTGCGCTCCTACAATGAGCAGTTCTTC
TRBD1	TRBV12-5	TRBJ1-6	NA	CASGPGGMTPLHF	TGTGCTAGTGGTCCAGGGGGTATGACACCCCTCCACTTT
NA	TRBV13	TRBJ2-5	NA	CASSLLRFRAISQETQYF	TGTGCCAGCAGCTTACTACGCTTTAGGGCGATCAGCCAAGAGACCCAGTACTTC
NA	TRBV30	TRBJ2-5	NA	CAWSVGGSGETQYF	TGTGCCTGGAGTGTAGGGGGGTCCGGGGAGACCCAGTACTTC
NA	TRBV28	TRBJ1-5	NA	CASSRRMGYNQPQHF	TGTGCCAGCAGCCGGCGGATGGGGTACAATCAGCCCCAGCATTTT
TRBD2	TRBV27	TRBJ2-7	NA	CASSSQGGSYEQYF	TGTGCCAGCAGTTCCCAGGGAGGGTCCTACGAGCAGTACTTC
NA	TRBV6-1	TRBJ1-4	NA	CASSEVPPGSTNEKLFF	TGTGCCAGCAGTGAGGTCCCCCCGGGTTCAACTAATGAAAAACTGTTTTTT
NA	TRBV11-2	TRBJ1-3	NA	CASSLMKGPSGNTIYF	TGTGCCAGCAGCTTAATGAAGGGCCCCTCTGGAAACACCATATATTTT
NA	TRBV30	TRBJ1-3	once	CAWSVHQVSGNTIYF	TGTGCCTGGAGTGTACATCAAGTGTCTGGAAACACCATATATTTT
NA	TRBV7-2	TRBJ2-1	NA	CASSFGPTEQFF	TGTGCCAGCAGCTTTGGGCCCACTGAGCAGTTCTTC
NA	TRBV6-5	TRBJ1-6	once	CASSYGSELYNSPLHF	TGTGCCAGCAGTTATGGGTCCGAGTTATATAATTCACCCCTCCACTTT
TRBD2	TRBV6-1	TRBJ2-1	NA	CASSESSLAGGRYNEQFF	TGTGCCAGCAGTGAATCCTCCTTAGCGGGAGGCCGATACAATGAGCAGTTCTTC
NA	TRBV5-1	TRBJ1-2	NA	CASSFSTDYGYTF	TGCGCCAGCAGCTTCTCGACGGATTATGGCTACACCTTC
NA	TRBV30	TRBJ2-1	NA	CAWSRGQNNEQFF	TGTGCCTGGAGTCGAGGACAGAACAATGAGCAGTTCTTC
TRBD2	TRBV10-3	TRBJ2-7	NA	CAISDRAGAYEQYF	TGTGCCATCAGTGACCGAGCGGGGGCCTACGAGCAGTACTTC
NA	TRBV10-3	TRBJ1-6	few	CAVATDNSPLHF	TGTGCCGTAGCCACAGATAATTCACCCCTCCACTTT
TRBD1	TRBV5-1	TRBJ2-5	NA	CASSHPPRDRGRETQYF	TGCGCCAGCAGCCACCCACCCCGGGACAGGGGGCGGGAGACCCAGTACTTC
NA	TRBV9	TRBJ2-1	NA	CASSVGAYNEQFF	TGTGCCAGCAGCGTAGGGGCTTACAATGAGCAGTTCTTC
TRBD1	TRBV5-5	TRBJ2-5	NA	CASSGAGTVYQETQYF	TGTGCCAGCAGCGGCGCCGGGACAGTGTACCAAGAGACCCAGTACTTC
NA	TRBV5-1	TRBJ1-1	once	CASSLNPGSNTEAFF	TGCGCCAGCAGCTTGAATCCGGGTTCGAACACTGAAGCTTTCTTT
NA	TRBV2	TRBJ1-2	NA	CASGKGMGDGYTF	TGTGCCAGCGGGAAAGGGATGGGAGATGGCTACACCTTC
NA	TRBV29-1	TRBJ2-3	NA	CSARLDTHTDTQYF	TGCAGCGCCCGTCTGGACACCCACACAGATACGCAGTATTTT
NA	TRBV18	TRBJ1-3	NA	CASSPPPGSRGNTIYF	TGTGCCAGCTCACCACCCCCAGGGTCGAGAGGAAACACCATATATTTT
TRBD2	TRBV2	TRBJ2-2	NA	CASKDWAAGTNTGELFF	TGTGCCAGCAAGGATTGGGCAGCGGGAACGAACACCGGGGAGCTGTTTTTT
NA	TRBV30	TRBJ2-5	once	CAWSSPDLNQETQYF	TGTGCCTGGAGTTCACCGGACTTAAACCAAGAGACCCAGTACTTC
TRBD1	TRBV28	TRBJ1-2	NA	CASSPRTGWTDGYTF	TGTGCCAGCAGTCCGCGGACAGGGTGGACCGATGGCTACACCTTC
NA	TRBV6-5	TRBJ2-7	NA	CASSYSARAYEQYF	TGTGCCAGCAGCTACTCTGCCAGGGCCTACGAGCAGTACTTC
TRBD2	TRBV9	TRBJ2-3	NA	CASSGSGRTLYDTQYF	TGTGCCAGCAGCGGTAGCGGGAGGACTTTATACGATACGCAGTATTTT
NA	TRBV28	TRBJ1-2	once	CASSWDLVGNRYGYTF	TGTGCCAGCAGTTGGGATCTGGTTGGTAATCGCTATGGCTACACCTTC
TRBD2	TRBV6-5	TRBJ2-7	once	CASSYSLGGPYEQYF	TGTGCCAGCAGTTACTCCTTGGGAGGGCCTTACGAGCAGTACTTC
NA	TRBV7-2	TRBJ2-2	NA	CASSSGPPTSTGELFF	TGTGCCAGCAGCTCGGGACCGCCGACGAGCACCGGGGAGCTGTTTTTT
NA	TRBV9	TRBJ2-7	NA	CASSASGVGTEQYF	TGTGCCAGCAGCGCCTCGGGAGTGGGTACCGAGCAGTACTTC
NA	TRBV5-1	TRBJ2-1	NA	CASSLGGSEQFF	TGCGCCAGCAGCTTGGGAGGGAGTGAGCAGTTCTTC
NA	TRBV2	TRBJ2-5	NA	CASPPAEGETQYF	TGTGCCAGCCCCCCCGCGGAGGGGGAGACCCAGTACTTC
NA	TRBV6-1	TRBJ1-3	NA	CASSVLYDSGNTIYF	TGTGCCAGCAGTGTCCTCTACGACTCTGGAAACACCATATATTTT
NA	TRBV6-5	TRBJ1-1	NA	CASRSGGYTEAFF	TGTGCCAGCAGGAGTGGGGGGTACACTGAAGCTTTCTTT
NA	TRBV19	TRBJ1-5	NA	CASSIAETISNQPQHF	TGTGCCAGTAGTATAGCCGAGACGATTAGCAATCAGCCCCAGCATTTT
NA	TRBV4-3	TRBJ2-1	many	CASSQGSFMRDEQFF	TGCGCCAGCAGCCAAGGGTCCTTTATGCGGGACGAGCAGTTCTTC
NA	TRBV6-1	TRBJ1-2	NA	CASSEAQTGRVGYTF	TGTGCCAGCAGTGAAGCTCAGACAGGCCGCGTGGGCTACACCTTC
TRBD1	TRBV9	TRBJ1-4	NA	CASSAGQKHEKLFF	TGTGCCAGCAGCGCGGGACAGAAGCATGAAAAACTGTTTTTT
NA	TRBV11-2	TRBJ2-7	NA	CASSLAQNFPYEQYF	TGTGCCAGCAGCTTAGCACAGAATTTCCCCTACGAGCAGTACTTC
NA	TRBV27	TRBJ1-5	NA	CASSLVPGANQPQHF	TGTGCCAGCAGTTTAGTCCCGGGGGCAAATCAGCCCCAGCATTTT